The clone carrying this T cell receptor (beta chain) was detected a few times. Its target is unknown. Germline CDR1 reads LNHDA; CDR2 reads SQIVND (reference sequence). The CDR3 is made up of 15 amino acids. Trimming pared 5 bases from V and 5 bases from J, leaving 16 bases between. This entry belongs to a study of CD8 T cells in ankylosing spondylitis. Notes on the study in general: Reported data indicate significant enrichment of disease-linked clones within matched ankylosing spondylitis synovial fluid. There was a TCR beta motif, made of fewer than 10 highly homologous variants, that appeared characteristic of ankylosing spondylitis blood.

Quantitative 5'-RACE with molecular barcodes generated TCR beta libraries. TCRdb re-called the 5' RACE reads with MiXCR, one entry per CDR3 protein. The table includes more than 650,000 distinct CDR3 sequences, roughly 10% detected once. The V call is TRBV19, the J call TRBJ1-5; the D gene is possibly TRBD1 (6 bases). This sequence originates from a male donor with ankylosing spondylitis. The sample was blood, either unsorted or a sorted T cell fraction (not recorded which). CDR3 sequence reads: CASSAITGNHQPQHF. The CDR3 DNA reads TGTGCCAGTAGTGCCATAACAGGGAACCATCAGCCCCAGCATTTT.